Listed here is a single TCR beta chain. Its antigen is unidentified. This entry belongs to a study of spatial heterogeneity in lung cancer. Across the study: Sequencing was performed on follow-up PBMC samples when available, collected at a median of about two years after resection.

General study points: Relative to follow-up, resection was when ubiquitous expanded tumor TCRs appeared more in blood.

Time point given: blood at routine non-recurrence follow-up after resection. The authors sequenced whole RNA from tumor, nontumor lung or frozen PBMC without sorting. Using its own MiXCR run on the 5' RACE reads, TCRdb lists one record per CDR3 protein. The table has about 120,000 distinct CDR3 sequences, 10% to 15% seen once; the top ten hold around 16%. The CDR3 has 18 residues. The germline V gene encodes CDR1 ENHRY and CDR2 SYGVKD. V was pared by 10 bases and J by 0 bases, with 10 bases of the junction left unmatched. The genes are TRBV10-3 and TRBJ2-6; the match to TRBD2 covers 12 bases. The source of this sequence is a male donor with early-stage non-small cell lung cancer. Sample: PBMCs, taken at follow-up. CDR3 amino acids: CASQLAGGPISGANVLTF. DNA for the CDR3: TGTGCCAGTCAACTAGCGGGGGGTCCCATCTCTGGGGCCAACGTCCTGACTTTC.